This passage covers 16 T cell receptor beta chains from one sample sequenced in a study of metastatic and nonmetastatic thyroid tumors. With MiXCR, TCRdb called clones anew from the PCR reads. Seen here are around 10,000 clones, around 12% observed once, and the top ten hold about 12%. All patients reached thyroid surgery having received no treatment beforehand. The sequenced material came from blood. The receptors were sampled from a female donor with papillary thyroid cancer or a benign thyroid nodule (not recorded which). Some clones in this sample may be carry-over from other donors' samples.

This clone was seen repeatedly, ten times or more. This sequence joins TRBV4-1 and TRBJ1-1; D possibly corresponds to TRBD1 (6 bases). The CDR3 totals 15 residues. CDR1 and CDR2 from the germline V gene are MGHRA and YSYEKL. The ends were cut back, 3 bases at V and 1 base at J, with 12 bases in the middle. The CDR3 is CASSHPQGKNTEAFF. The DNA of the CDR3 is TGCGCCAGCAGCCACCCTCAGGGGAAGAACACTGAAGCTTTCTTT.

In this sample, this clone turned up many times. The chain employs TRBV5-1 and TRBJ1-2, with unresolved D. V lost 0 bases to trimming and J lost 2 bases, with 14 bases between them. This CDR3 comprises 16 residues. The germline V gene encodes CDR1 SGHRS and CDR2 YFSETQ. The CDR3: CASSLEGAPVNYGYTF. The CDR3 region has the DNA TGCGCCAGCAGCTTGGAGGGAGCACCAGTGAACTATGGCTACACCTTC.

The chain employs TRBV6-1 and TRBJ2-3, with TRBD2 matching 10 bases. The germline gives CDR1 MNHNS, CDR2 SASEGT. This CDR3 contains 14 residues. Trimming removed 6 bases from V and 3 bases from J; junction bases left unmatched: 3. The CDR3, as DNA: TGTGCCAGCAGCCGAGCGGGGGGGACAGATACGCAGTATTTT. It codes for CASSRAGGTDTQYF.

The J gene is TRBJ2-3, the V gene TRBV30; TRBD2 matches at 8 bases. CDR1 and CDR2 (germline): GTSNPN, SVGIG (reference sequence). The trim removed 5 bases at V and 6 bases at J, leaving 1 base unmatched. The CDR3 runs 11 residues. In DNA, the CDR3 is TGTGCCTGGGCGGGGGGTGATACGCAGTATTTT. This sequence encodes CAWAGGDTQYF.

By frequency in the sample, this clone is medium-sized. This rearrangement joins TRBV7-2 to TRBJ2-7, with D hard to call. Trimming shortened V by 5 bases and J by 4 bases, and 15 bases separated the two germline ends. Looked up from germline, CDR1 is SGHTA and CDR2 is FQGNSA. There are 14 residues in the CDR3. The CDR3 reads CASSPGRVLYEQYF. The CDR3 bases are TGTGCCAGCAGCCCCGGACGGGTCTTATACGAGCAGTACTTC.

Relative to its sample, this clone is medium-sized. CDR3 nucleotide sequence: TGTGCCAGCAGTTCCTTTTCTGGAAACACCATATATTTT. Translating gives CASSSFSGNTIYF. The chain employs TRBV2 and TRBJ1-3; D is unresolved. The V end was cut by 5 bases, the J end by 1 base, with 6 bases between. The length of the CDR3 is 13 residues. Germline loops: CDR1 SNHLY, CDR2 FYNNEI.

This clone was picked up many times. The V gene is TRBV14, the J gene TRBJ1-2; D gene unclear. The V and J ends lost 2 bases and 6 bases respectively, with 10 bases between them. Germline CDR1 reads SGHDN; CDR2 reads FVKESK. The CDR3 loop spans 13 amino acids. CDR3 protein: CASSQYNVDGYTF. CDR3 sequence (DNA): TGTGCCAGCAGCCAATATAATGTGGATGGCTACACCTTC. The complete variable domain, with remaining parts taken from reference TRBV14 and TRBJ1-2, reads EAGVTQFPSHSVIEKGQTVTLRCDPISGHDNLYWYRRVMGKEIKFLLHFVKESKQDESGMPNNRFLAERTGGTYSTLKVQPAELEDSGVYFCASSQYNVDGYTFGSGTRLTVV.

This clone was observed a few times. This chain uses TRBV12-3 or TRBV12-4 with TRBJ1-1; D remains unclear. The V end was cut by 6 bases, the J end by 5 bases, with 10 bases between. The CDR3 spans 12 residues. The CDR3 loop is CASSSVGTEAFF. CDR3 in DNA: TGTGCCAGCAGCTCGGTTGGGACTGAAGCTTTCTTT.

This clone was seen at least ten times. This chain connects TRBV7-3 to TRBJ1-1, with D possibly TRBD1 on 5 matching bases. Germline V gene data show CDR1 as SGHTA and CDR2 as FQGTGA. V dropped 4 bases and J dropped 3 bases, with 9 bases sitting between them. CDR3 length: 13 amino acids. The CDR3, as DNA: TGTGCCAGCAGCTCCCCGGGGCACACTGAAGCTTTCTTT. It encodes CASSSPGHTEAFF.

This clone appeared many times. The chain is built from TRBV7-2 and TRBJ1-4; TRBD1 agrees at 7 bases. Per the germline V gene, CDR1 is SGHTA and CDR2 is FQGNSA. The CDR3 is 15 amino acids. V trimming: 4 bases; J trimming: 7 bases; junction bases outside the gene matches: 9. The CDR3 spells CASSSRRQGSEKLFF. CDR3 nucleotide sequence: TGTGCCAGCAGCTCCCGTCGACAGGGTAGTGAAAAACTGTTTTTT.

This clone occurred many times. The chain has TRBV4-2 and TRBJ2-3; D might be TRBD1 (6 bases). V was trimmed by 4 bases and J by 0 bases, leaving 11 bases between them. CDR1 and CDR2 from the germline V gene are LGHNA and YNFKEQ. The CDR3 is 15 residues long. The CDR3 protein is CASSRDRSSTDTQYF. The CDR3 DNA follows: TGTGCCAGCAGCCGTGACAGGTCGAGCACAGATACGCAGTATTTT.

Concerning this clone itself: An end of the junction does not agree with germline; a read error may underlie this. The V and J genes are TRBV10-3 and TRBJ2-7; possible D gene TRBD1, 7 bases. This CDR3 spans 14 amino acids. CDR1 ENHRY and CDR2 SYGVKD come from the germline V gene. The CDR3 loop reads CVITSGGKDYDQYF. The CDR3 DNA reads TGTGTCATCACCTCAGGGGGAAAGGACTACGATCAGTACTTC.

J is TRBJ2-1 and V is TRBV12-3 or TRBV12-4; 9 bases match TRBD2. The V and J ends lost 2 bases and 4 bases, in that order; junction bases with no gene match: 9. This CDR3 contains 17 residues. The CDR3 nucleotides read TGTGCCAGCAGTTTATATAGCGGGGGCCCTCTGTACAATGAGCAGTTCTTC. This gives the protein CASSLYSGGPLYNEQFF.

This clone was observed many times. The chain uses TRBV10-3 and TRBJ2-2; 11 bases map to TRBD2. CDR3 size: 16 residues. Germline assignment: CDR1 ENHRY and CDR2 SYGVKD. V dropped 5 bases and J dropped 0; count of bases not matched to a gene: 2. The CDR3 region is CAISPGLAANTGELFF. CDR3 in DNA: TGTGCCATCAGTCCGGGACTAGCGGCGAACACCGGGGAGCTGTTTTTT.

This clone appeared many times. CDR3 coding DNA: TGTGCCAGCAGCTTGGAGGTGGACAGCTACGAGCAGTACTTC. This gives the protein CASSLEVDSYEQYF. The chain uses TRBV5-6 and TRBJ2-7; D perhaps matches TRBD1 (6 bases). The CDR3 sequence is 14 residues long. The germline CDR1 and CDR2 sequences are SGHDT and YYEEEE. V was cut by 0 bases and J by 3 bases, with 10 bases left in between.

In its sample, this clone was seen many times. The J gene is TRBJ1-1, the V gene TRBV10-3, with D possibly matching TRBD1 (5 bases). V was trimmed by 0 bases and J by 2 bases, leaving 16 bases between them. This CDR3 contains 17 residues. Per the germline V gene, CDR1 is ENHRY and CDR2 is SYGVKD. This CDR3 is CAISESMRGGLNTEAFF. In nucleotides, the CDR3 is TGTGCCATCAGTGAGTCTATGAGGGGAGGGTTAAACACTGAAGCTTTCTTT.